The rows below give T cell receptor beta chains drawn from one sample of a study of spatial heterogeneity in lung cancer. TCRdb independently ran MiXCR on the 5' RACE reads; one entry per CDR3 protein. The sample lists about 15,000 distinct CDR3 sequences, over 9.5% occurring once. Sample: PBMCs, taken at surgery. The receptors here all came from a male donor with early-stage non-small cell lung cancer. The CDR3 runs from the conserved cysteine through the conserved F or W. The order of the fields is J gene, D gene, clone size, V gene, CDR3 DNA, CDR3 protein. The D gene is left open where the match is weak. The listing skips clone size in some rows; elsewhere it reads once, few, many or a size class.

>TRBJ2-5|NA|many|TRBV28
TGTGCCAGCGGGCTGGCCCAGTACTTC
CASGLAQYF
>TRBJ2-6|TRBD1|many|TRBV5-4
TGTGCCAGCTTCCGCCCCGGACAGGAATACTCTGGGGCCAACGTCCTGACTTTC
CASFRPGQEYSGANVLTF
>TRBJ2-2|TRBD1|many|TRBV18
TGTGCCAGCTCACCGGGACAGGGACCCGGGGAGCTGTTTTTT
CASSPGQGPGELFF
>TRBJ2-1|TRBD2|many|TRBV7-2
TGTGCCAGCACCTGGACTAGCTCCTACAATGAGCAGTTCTTC
CASTWTSSYNEQFF
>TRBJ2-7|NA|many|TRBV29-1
TGCAGCGTTGGAAAGGGTGGGGGATTCAACGAGCAGTACTTC
CSVGKGGGFNEQYF
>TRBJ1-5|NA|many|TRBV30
TGTGCCTGGAGTCATACAGGTCTCCATCAGCCCCAGCATTTT
CAWSHTGLHQPQHF
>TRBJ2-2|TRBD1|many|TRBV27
TGTGCCAGCAGTTTAGTCGGGACAGGGCTTACCGGGGAGCTGTTTTTT
CASSLVGTGLTGELFF
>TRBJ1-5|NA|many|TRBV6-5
TGTGCCAGCAGCGCGGGACTTCCAGGCGGGGGAAGCAATCAGCCCCAGCATTTT
CASSAGLPGGGSNQPQHF
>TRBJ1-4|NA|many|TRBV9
TGTGCCAGCAGCGTAGACAGGAGCGCAACTAATGAAAAACTGTTTTTT
CASSVDRSATNEKLFF
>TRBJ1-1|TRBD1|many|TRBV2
TGTGCCAGCAGTGAGGACAGGCGGGACACTGAAGCTTTCTTT
CASSEDRRDTEAFF
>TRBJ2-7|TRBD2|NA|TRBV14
TGTGCCAGCAGCCAGGGACTAGCGGGAAGCGAGCAGTACTTC
CASSQGLAGSEQYF
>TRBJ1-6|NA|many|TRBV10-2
TGCGCCAGCTCTAGGGGTGATAATTCACCCCTCCACTTT
CASSRGDNSPLHF
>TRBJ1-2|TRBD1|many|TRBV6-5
TGTGCCAGCAGACCCGACAGGGCTCGGTGGGGCTACACCTTC
CASRPDRARWGYTF
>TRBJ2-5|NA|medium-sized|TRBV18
TGTGCCAGCTCAGCAGACGTCCGAGAGACCCAGTACTTC
CASSADVRETQYF
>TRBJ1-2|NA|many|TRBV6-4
TGTGCCAGCAGAGGACCTTATGGCTACACCTTC
CASRGPYGYTF
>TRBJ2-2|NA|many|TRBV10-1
TGCGCCAGCCTTTTCCAACCGGGACTGACGAATTGGGGCACCGGGGAGCTGTTTTTT
CASLFQPGLTNWGTGELFF
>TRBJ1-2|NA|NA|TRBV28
TGTGCCAGCAGACTTGCCCACGGTGGCGGATATGGCTACACCTTC
CASRLAHGGGYGYTF
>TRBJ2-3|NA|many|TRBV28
TGTGCCAGCAGTTCCAGCGTGGATACGCAGTATTTT
CASSSSVDTQYF
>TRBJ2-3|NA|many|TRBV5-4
TGTGCCAGCAGCCCCCCCAGCGGGAGCACAGATACGCAGTATTTT
CASSPPSGSTDTQYF
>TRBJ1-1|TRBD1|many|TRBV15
TGTGCCACCAGCAGAGACGGCAGGGGGGACACTGAAGCTTTCTTT
CATSRDGRGDTEAFF
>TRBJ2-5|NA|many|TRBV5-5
TGTGCCAGCAGCTTAGGTCCCGAAGAGACCCAGTACTTC
CASSLGPEETQYF
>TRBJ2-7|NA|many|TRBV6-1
TGTGCCAGCAACCAGGGAGTCCACGAGCAGTACTTC
CASNQGVHEQYF
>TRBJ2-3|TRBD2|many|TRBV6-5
TGTGCCAGCAGCCCCAGTACCCCTAGCGGAGCCACAGATACGCAGTATTTT
CASSPSTPSGATDTQYF
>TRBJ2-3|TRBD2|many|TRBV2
TGTGCCACCCTGACAACGAGCGGGAGGGTGGCAGATACGCAGTATTTT
CATLTTSGRVADTQYF
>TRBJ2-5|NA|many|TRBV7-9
TGTGCCAGCAGCTTTTTAGGGACCCAGTACTTC
CASSFLGTQYF
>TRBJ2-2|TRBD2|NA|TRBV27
TGTGCCAGCTCGAGCGGGAGGGGATCCGGGGAGCTGTTTTTT
CASSSGRGSGELFF